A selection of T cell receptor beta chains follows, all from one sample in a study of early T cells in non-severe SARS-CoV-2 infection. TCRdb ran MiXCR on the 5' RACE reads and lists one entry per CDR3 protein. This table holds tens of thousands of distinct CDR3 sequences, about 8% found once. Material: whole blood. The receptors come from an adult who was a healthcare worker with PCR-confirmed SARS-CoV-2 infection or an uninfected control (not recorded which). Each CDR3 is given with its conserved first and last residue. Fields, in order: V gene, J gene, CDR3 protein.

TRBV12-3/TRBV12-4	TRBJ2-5	CASSHRGIQETQYF
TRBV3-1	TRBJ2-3	CASSLPYHTDTQYF
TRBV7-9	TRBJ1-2	CASSLAQGANYGYTF
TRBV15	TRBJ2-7	CATSRDSQGTYEQYF
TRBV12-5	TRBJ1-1	CASGLERTTGLISEAFF
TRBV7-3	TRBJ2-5	CASSPGAQETQYF
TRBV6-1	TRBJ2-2	CASSDHVPGSLKLFF
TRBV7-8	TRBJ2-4	CASSLAEAGIQYF
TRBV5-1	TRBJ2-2	CASSPGQINTGELFF
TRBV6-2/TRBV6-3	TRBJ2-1	CASTHLTNEQFF
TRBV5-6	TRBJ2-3	CASSLWGHTDTQYF
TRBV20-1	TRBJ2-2	CSAHLRGVNTGELFF
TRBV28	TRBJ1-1	CASTLGVDTEAFF
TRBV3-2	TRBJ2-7	CASSQEGQGQLLGEQYF
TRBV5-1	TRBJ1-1	CASSFDRNTEAFF
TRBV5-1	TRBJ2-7	CASSLVADSSYEQYF
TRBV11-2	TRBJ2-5	CASSSSDSQETQYF
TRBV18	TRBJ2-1	CASSPPSRKDYNEQFF
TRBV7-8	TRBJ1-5	CASSLAALGGNQPQHF
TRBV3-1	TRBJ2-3	CASSQAKVSTDTQYF
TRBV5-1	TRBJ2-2	CTSLGGTANTGELFF
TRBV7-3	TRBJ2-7	CASSLSTSSYEQYF
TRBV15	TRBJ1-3	CATSTPPPGRGNTIYF
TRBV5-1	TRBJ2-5	CASSPPSGASETQYF
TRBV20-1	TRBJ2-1	CSARDSRLAYNEQFF
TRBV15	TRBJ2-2	CATSERRGVNTGELFF
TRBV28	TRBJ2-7	CASSFGGGVSSYEQYF
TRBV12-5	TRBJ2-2	CASGSPLGELFF
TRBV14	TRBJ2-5	CASSQDLRAETQYF
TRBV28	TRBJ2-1	CASSSYLVWSSYNEQFF
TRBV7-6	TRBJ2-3	CASSLDDRTSTDTQYF
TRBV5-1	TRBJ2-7	CASSAGLGPYEQYF
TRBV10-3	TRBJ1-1	CAISDEGPEAFF
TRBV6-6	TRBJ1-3	CASSPRGGDDSGNTIYF
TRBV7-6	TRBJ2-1	CASSPSGSAYNEQFF
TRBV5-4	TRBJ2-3	CASSGAGRTDTQYF
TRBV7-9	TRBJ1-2	CASSLEADYGYTF
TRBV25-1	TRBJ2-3	CANSQAFQKGEADTQYF
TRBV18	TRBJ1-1	CASSATRTEAFF
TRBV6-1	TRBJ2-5	CASSEGEGAQETQYF
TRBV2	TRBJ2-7	CASARDAQTPYEQYF
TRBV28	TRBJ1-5	CASSWTGGEPQHF
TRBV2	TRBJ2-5	CASRTGQTQYF
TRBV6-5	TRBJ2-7	CASSQGGQTYEQYF
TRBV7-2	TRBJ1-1	CASSLGTGGDLNTEAFF
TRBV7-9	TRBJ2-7	CASSSPPLGNEQYF
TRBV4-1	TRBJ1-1	CASSQGAQGVRTEAFF
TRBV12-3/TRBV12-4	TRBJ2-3	CASSLQAGGQKDTQYF
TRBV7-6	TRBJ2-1	CASSLMTGIDEQFF
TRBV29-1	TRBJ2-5	CSVDKSWETQYF
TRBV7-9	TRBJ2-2	CASSLVHNTGELFF
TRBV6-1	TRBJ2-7	CASSGLADSYEQYF
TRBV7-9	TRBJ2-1	CASSPPGGSGNEQFF